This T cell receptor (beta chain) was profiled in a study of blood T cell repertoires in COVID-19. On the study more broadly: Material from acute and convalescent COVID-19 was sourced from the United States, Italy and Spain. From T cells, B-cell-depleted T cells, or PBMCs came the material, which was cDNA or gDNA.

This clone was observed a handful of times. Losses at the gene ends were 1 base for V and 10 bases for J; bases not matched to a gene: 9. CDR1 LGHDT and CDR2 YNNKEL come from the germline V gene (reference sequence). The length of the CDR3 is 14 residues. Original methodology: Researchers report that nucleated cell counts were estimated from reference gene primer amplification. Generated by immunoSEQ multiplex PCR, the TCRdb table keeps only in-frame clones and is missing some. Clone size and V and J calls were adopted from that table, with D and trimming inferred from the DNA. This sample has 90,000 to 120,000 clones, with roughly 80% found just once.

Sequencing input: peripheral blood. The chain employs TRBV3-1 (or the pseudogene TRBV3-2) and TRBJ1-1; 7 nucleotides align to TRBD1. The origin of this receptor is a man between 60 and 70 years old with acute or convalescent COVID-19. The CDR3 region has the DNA TGTGCCAGCAGCCAAGGACAGGGTGTAGCCGGAGCTTTCTTT. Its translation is CASSQGQGVAGAFF.